Each of the 8 T cell receptor beta chains below was sequenced from the same sample in a study of radiotherapy plus CTLA-4 blockade in lung cancer. Sequenced by immunoSEQ multiplex PCR; TCRdb stores in-frame clones only, minus some. In the table there are around 44,000 clones, over 60% of which are singletons. Sequenced here: peripheral blood, sampled from a patient treated with radiotherapy plus ipilimumab. The receptor set was obtained from a human donor with non-small cell lung cancer whose response to radiotherapy plus ipilimumab could not be evaluated.

J is TRBJ2-1 and V is TRBV5-1; TRBD1 matches 9 bases. In germline, CDR1 is SGHRS, CDR2 YFSETQ. The CDR3 length is 13 residues. V shed 6 bases and J 7 bases; nucleotides not matched to a gene: 5. The CDR3 loop reads CASTGQGLNEQFF. The CDR3 nucleotides read TGCGCCAGCACCGGACAGGGGCTGAATGAGCAGTTCTTC.

This clone has more than one count but fewer than ten. This rearrangement joins TRBV5-4 to TRBJ2-5; D may be TRBD2 (6 bases). The CDR3 extends over 17 amino acids. Trimming took off 0 bases at V and 4 bases at J, with 19 bases between the two ends. Germline lookup yields CDR1 SGHNT and CDR2 YYREEE (reference sequence). The CDR3 sequence: CASSLVQLAGRGETQYF. The CDR3 DNA reads TGTGCCAGCAGCTTGGTGCAATTGGCGGGAAGGGGAGAGACCCAGTACTTC.

The rearrangement joins TRBV7-3 to TRBJ1-1, with a tentative D call TRBD1 (6 bases). This CDR3 region has 15 residues. Germline CDR1 reads SGHTA; CDR2 reads FQGTGA. The V end lost 5 bases, the J end lost 0 bases, and 13 bases lay between the germline ends. CDR3 sequence: CASSPRGAMNTEAFF. Written as DNA, the CDR3 is TGTGCCAGCAGCCCCCGGGGGGCTATGAACACTGAAGCTTTCTTT.

This clone was seen more than once but under ten times. This chain joins TRBV5-5 and TRBJ1-6; 8 nucleotides align to TRBD1. This CDR3 contains 16 residues. Trimming at V came to 3 bases and at J to 9 bases, leaving 11 bases not matched to a gene. Germline V gene sequence: CDR1 SGHKS, CDR2 YYEKEE (reference sequence). DNA of the CDR3: TGTGCCAGCAGCTGGGCAGGGGGCGCGGCGGGTTCACCCCTCCACTTT. This sequence encodes CASSWAGGAAGSPLHF.

The chain links TRBV19 to TRBJ2-3; D is ambiguous. The CDR3 length is 13 residues. V shed 3 bases and J shed 3 bases, with 7 bases lying between them. Germline lookup yields CDR1 LNHDA and CDR2 SQIVND (reference sequence). CDR3 in amino acids: CASSMEWTDTQYF. The CDR3 region has the DNA TGTGCCAGTAGTATGGAGTGGACAGATACGCAGTATTTT.

This clone was seen once. The genes are TRBV19 and TRBJ1-1; a weak D match, TRBD1 (6 bases). The V gene's germline CDR1 is LNHDA and CDR2 SQIVND (reference sequence). The CDR3 loop spans 17 amino acids. Trimming shortened V by 4 bases and J by 0 bases, and 18 bases separated the two germline ends. CDR3 region: CASSTARTGKMNTEAFF. For the CDR3, the DNA is TGTGCCAGTAGTACCGCAAGAACAGGGAAAATGAACACTGAAGCTTTCTTT.

The chain has TRBV7-2 and TRBJ2-5; 8 bases are a match to TRBD1. J lost 4 bases, V lost 0 bases, and 1 base had no gene match. The germline V gene has CDR1 SGHTA and CDR2 FQGNSA. There are 14 residues in the CDR3. This CDR3 reads CASSLAGQGETQYF. CDR3 coding DNA: TGTGCCAGCAGCTTAGCCGGACAGGGAGAGACCCAGTACTTC.

The count of this clone is one. The chain uses TRBV15 and TRBJ2-7, with D perhaps matching TRBD2 (5 bases). Between the trimmed V and J ends, which lost 3 bases and 1 base, there was a span of 28 bases. Germline CDR1 and CDR2: LNHNV and YYDKDF (reference sequence). The CDR3 sequence is 20 residues long. CDR3: CATSSLRLRMGEVLSYEQYF. In DNA, the CDR3 is TGTGCCACCAGCAGTTTGCGCCTTAGGATGGGAGAGGTTTTGTCCTACGAGCAGTACTTC.